Shown below are 5 T cell receptor beta chains from a single sample sequenced in a study of shared clonotypes between healthy human individuals. The table came from immunoSEQ multiplex PCR; TCRdb's copy has only in-frame clones and leaves some out. The sample shows roughly 1,000,000 clones, around three quarters of them seen only once. Sequencing used memory CD4+ T cells from PBMCs. The sample's subset: CD45RA-negative fraction. The receptors stem from a man between 18 and 29 years old in good health. Some clones in this sample may be carry-over from other donors' samples.

The chain is built from TRBV7-9 and TRBJ2-5; D might be TRBD2 (5 bases). The DNA end favors TRBJ2-7, so the J call may be wrong. Germline V CDR1 and CDR2: SEHNR, FQNEAQ (reference sequence). This CDR3 region has 13 residues. The CDR3 nucleotides are TGTGCCAGCAGCACTAGAGGGATTTACGAGCAGTACTTC. Encoded protein: CASSTRGIYEQYF.

The V call is TRBV10-3, the J call TRBJ1-2, with D possibly matching TRBD1 (5 bases). Trimming stripped 7 bases from V and 2 bases from J, with 17 bases between. The CDR3 length is 15 residues. Germline-derived CDR1 and CDR2 are ENHRY and SYGVKD. The CDR3 nucleotides read TGTGCCATCACGGCGGCCAGGGCCTACAACTATGGCTACACCTTC. Its translation: CAITAARAYNYGYTF.

The rearrangement links TRBV5-1 to TRBJ2-1; TRBD2 matches 8 bases. Germline CDR1 and CDR2: SGHRS and YFSETQ. The CDR3 contains 16 residues. Unmatched junction bases numbered 9, after V lost 0 bases and J lost 7 bases. The CDR3 DNA reads TGCGCCAGCAGCTTGGAACCAGCGGGAGATGGGAATGAGCAGTTCTTC. As protein: CASSLEPAGDGNEQFF.

This clone was seen only once. The rearrangement uses TRBV6-4 and TRBJ2-1; TRBD1 agrees at 9 bases. The CDR3 totals 15 residues. Germline V CDR1 and CDR2: MRHNA, SNTAGT. V shed 0 bases and J 10 bases; nucleotides not matched to a gene: 7. CDR3 sequence reads: CASSDSGTGISEQFF. The CDR3 coding sequence is TGTGCCAGCAGTGACTCGGGGACAGGGATTTCCGAGCAGTTCTTC.

This clone was detected a few times. The same CDR3 can be traced to other DNA sequences in this sample. The J gene is TRBJ2-3, the V gene TRBV6-1; D not resolved. The CDR3 is made up of 15 amino acids. Germline loops: CDR1 MNHNS, CDR2 SASEGT. Trimming removed 0 bases at V and 0 bases at J, with 7 bases between. The DNA for the CDR3 is TGTGCCAGCAGTGAAGCCGGGCAGAGCACAGATACGCAGTATTTT. Its translation is CASSEAGQSTDTQYF.